Listed below are T cell receptor beta chains from one sample, sequenced in a study of T cell changes during pregnancy in multiple sclerosis. The data were produced by immunoSEQ multiplex PCR, yet TCRdb's version contains in-frame clones alone and is incomplete. This table has some 77,000 clones, around 90% appearing once. The sample in question was CD4+ T cells from peripheral blood mononuclear cells, obtained before pregnancy. These TCRs come from a female donor with multiple sclerosis, enrolled in a pregnancy study. Each CDR3 is given with its conserved first and last residue. Each record gives: J gene, V gene, clone size, D gene, CDR3 DNA, CDR3 protein. The D gene is left open where the match is weak. Part of the rows lack a size; the others show once, few, many or a class for expanded clones.

j_call: TRBJ1-5
v_call: TRBV28
clone_size: -
d_call: -
cdr3_nt: TGTGCCAGCAGTTGGAGTAGCCGGGGGGTTAGCAATCAGCCCCAGCATTTT
cdr3_aa: CASSWSSRGVSNQPQHF

j_call: TRBJ2-2
v_call: TRBV10-1
clone_size: -
d_call: TRBD1
cdr3_nt: TGCGCCAGCAGTGAGGGACAGGGGGTCACCGGGGAGCTGTTTTTT
cdr3_aa: CASSEGQGVTGELFF

j_call: TRBJ2-7
v_call: TRBV4-2
clone_size: -
d_call: TRBD2
cdr3_nt: TGTGCCAGCAGCCAAGATAGTACTAGCGGGGTGACCTCCTACGAGCAGTACTTC
cdr3_aa: CASSQDSTSGVTSYEQYF

j_call: TRBJ1-5
v_call: TRBV2
clone_size: -
d_call: TRBD1
cdr3_nt: TGTGCCAGCAGCGGACAGGTGAGCAATCAGCCCCAGCATTTT
cdr3_aa: CASSGQVSNQPQHF

j_call: TRBJ2-1
v_call: TRBV7-9
clone_size: few
d_call: TRBD2
cdr3_nt: TGTGCCAGCAGCCCCTCATTAGCGGGGGACAATGAGCAGTTCTTC
cdr3_aa: CASSPSLAGDNEQFF

j_call: TRBJ2-1
v_call: TRBV18
clone_size: -
d_call: TRBD2
cdr3_nt: TGTGCCAGCTCACCAAACGGCGGGAGGGCCGATGAGCAGTTCTTC
cdr3_aa: CASSPNGGRADEQFF

j_call: TRBJ2-7
v_call: TRBV14
clone_size: -
d_call: -
cdr3_nt: TGTGCCAGCAGCCAATATTCGTCAAGGAGCTACGAGCAGTACTTC
cdr3_aa: CASSQYSSRSYEQYF

j_call: TRBJ2-7
v_call: TRBV18
clone_size: -
d_call: TRBD1
cdr3_nt: TGTGCCAGCTCCCCCGGGACAGGGAAATCAGAGCAGTACTTC
cdr3_aa: CASSPGTGKSEQYF

j_call: TRBJ1-2
v_call: TRBV9
clone_size: -
d_call: -
cdr3_nt: TGTGCCAGCAGCGTAGAGGGGGGGTATGGCTACACCTTC
cdr3_aa: CASSVEGGYGYTF

j_call: TRBJ2-3
v_call: TRBV5-4
clone_size: -
d_call: -
cdr3_nt: TGTGCCAGCGCACAGCTGTCTGAGGATACGCAGTATTTT
cdr3_aa: CASAQLSEDTQYF

j_call: TRBJ2-1
v_call: TRBV6-5
clone_size: -
d_call: -
cdr3_nt: TGTGCCAGCAGTTACGGGGGGAGATCCTACAATGAGCAGTTCTTC
cdr3_aa: CASSYGGRSYNEQFF

j_call: TRBJ1-2
v_call: TRBV19
clone_size: -
d_call: TRBD1
cdr3_nt: TGTGCCAGTAGTACCTCACAGGGGGCGTCCGGCTACACCTTC
cdr3_aa: CASSTSQGASGYTF

j_call: TRBJ2-5
v_call: TRBV7-2
clone_size: -
d_call: -
cdr3_nt: TGTGCCAGCAGCTTTGGGGGGGCGGCAACGGGGACCCAGTACTTC
cdr3_aa: CASSFGGAATGTQYF

j_call: TRBJ1-1
v_call: TRBV30
clone_size: -
d_call: -
cdr3_nt: TGTGCCTGGTCTCAGGGAATGAACACTGAAGCTTTCTTT
cdr3_aa: CAWSQGMNTEAFF

j_call: TRBJ2-3
v_call: TRBV4-1
clone_size: once
d_call: -
cdr3_nt: TGCGCCAGCAGCCCTTGGGGTAGCGCCTCAGGAGGAGATACGCAGTATTTT
cdr3_aa: CASSPWGSASGGDTQYF

j_call: TRBJ2-2
v_call: TRBV6-4
clone_size: few
d_call: TRBD2
cdr3_nt: TGTGCCAGCAGCCGAGGGACTAGCGGGGGGGCGAACACCGGGGAGCTGTTTTTT
cdr3_aa: CASSRGTSGGANTGELFF

j_call: TRBJ1-5
v_call: TRBV27
clone_size: -
d_call: -
cdr3_nt: TGTGCCAGCAGTTTATATTTCCGTGGGGGGGGCAGCAATCAGCCCCAGCATTTT
cdr3_aa: CASSLYFRGGGSNQPQHF

j_call: TRBJ1-2
v_call: TRBV9
clone_size: -
d_call: -
cdr3_nt: TGTGCCAGCGGCCGCTCTCAACAAGATGGCTACACCTTC
cdr3_aa: CASGRSQQDGYTF

j_call: TRBJ1-5
v_call: TRBV28
clone_size: -
d_call: -
cdr3_nt: TGTGCCAGCAGGTCAGACGGGTATCAGCCCCAGCATTTT
cdr3_aa: CASRSDGYQPQHF

j_call: TRBJ1-2
v_call: TRBV5-1
clone_size: once
d_call: -
cdr3_nt: TGCGCCAGCAGCTTGTCAGGCTTTGAGGGCTACACCTTC
cdr3_aa: CASSLSGFEGYTF

j_call: TRBJ2-1
v_call: TRBV27
clone_size: -
d_call: -
cdr3_nt: TGTGCCAGCAGTTTCTCTACTTACAATGAGCAGTTCTTC
cdr3_aa: CASSFSTYNEQFF

j_call: TRBJ2-3
v_call: TRBV9
clone_size: -
d_call: -
cdr3_nt: TGTGCCAGCAGCACTACCGTACATACGCAGTATTTT
cdr3_aa: CASSTTVHTQYF

j_call: TRBJ2-3
v_call: TRBV10-2
clone_size: -
d_call: -
cdr3_nt: TGCGCCAGCAGTGGACGACAGGCCTTCACAGATACGCAGTATTTT
cdr3_aa: CASSGRQAFTDTQYF

j_call: TRBJ1-5
v_call: TRBV7-8
clone_size: few
d_call: -
cdr3_nt: TGTGCCAGCAGCCCCCAGGGCAATCAGCCCCAGCATTTT
cdr3_aa: CASSPQGNQPQHF

j_call: TRBJ1-1
v_call: TRBV2
clone_size: -
d_call: TRBD1
cdr3_nt: TGTGCCAGCAGAGCCAGGGGGCTATTGAACACTGAAGCTTTCTTT
cdr3_aa: CASRARGLLNTEAFF

j_call: TRBJ2-7
v_call: TRBV30
clone_size: -
d_call: -
cdr3_nt: TGTGCCTGGAGTCCAACCCTAGACGAGCAGTACTTC
cdr3_aa: CAWSPTLDEQYF

j_call: TRBJ2-2
v_call: TRBV7-3
clone_size: -
d_call: TRBD2
cdr3_nt: TGTGCCAGCAGCTTATATTCGGTAGCGGGGGCCGGGGAGCTGTTTTTT
cdr3_aa: CASSLYSVAGAGELFF

j_call: TRBJ1-6
v_call: TRBV30
clone_size: -
d_call: -
cdr3_nt: TGTGCCTGGACCCCGGACACGGAGAATTCACCCCTCCACTTT
cdr3_aa: CAWTPDTENSPLHF

j_call: TRBJ1-1
v_call: TRBV9
clone_size: -
d_call: -
cdr3_nt: TGTGCCAGCAGCGCTTTAATGAACACTGAAGCTTTCTTT
cdr3_aa: CASSALMNTEAFF

j_call: TRBJ2-7
v_call: TRBV7-9
clone_size: once
d_call: -
cdr3_nt: TGTGCCAGCAGCTTAGTCGCGAATTCCTACGAGCAGTACTTC
cdr3_aa: CASSLVANSYEQYF

j_call: TRBJ2-1
v_call: TRBV5-1
clone_size: -
d_call: TRBD2
cdr3_nt: TGCGCCAGCAGCTTGGAAGTATTAGCGGGAGTTGCGGATGAGCAGTTCTTC
cdr3_aa: CASSLEVLAGVADEQFF

j_call: TRBJ1-1
v_call: TRBV5-6
clone_size: few
d_call: -
cdr3_nt: TGTGCCAGCAGCGCCACAGGGCTAGCTTTCTTT
cdr3_aa: CASSATGLAFF

j_call: TRBJ2-2
v_call: TRBV27
clone_size: -
d_call: TRBD1
cdr3_nt: TGTGCCAGCAGGTCCCCCGCCCGGGACAGGGGACTAACCGGGGAGCTGTTTTTT
cdr3_aa: CASRSPARDRGLTGELFF

j_call: TRBJ1-5
v_call: TRBV7-9
clone_size: once
d_call: TRBD1
cdr3_nt: TGTGCCAGCAGCAAGGGACAGAATAGCAATCAGCCCCAGCATTTT
cdr3_aa: CASSKGQNSNQPQHF

j_call: TRBJ2-7
v_call: TRBV19
clone_size: -
d_call: -
cdr3_nt: TGTGCCAGTAGTTCCGGGGTCTATTTGGAGCAGTACTTC
cdr3_aa: CASSSGVYLEQYF

j_call: TRBJ1-3
v_call: TRBV25-1
clone_size: -
d_call: -
cdr3_nt: TGTGCCAGCAGTACGGAGGGCCGGGACACCATATATTTT
cdr3_aa: CASSTEGRDTIYF

j_call: TRBJ2-1
v_call: TRBV7-2
clone_size: -
d_call: TRBD2
cdr3_nt: TGTGCCAGCAGCGCGGGGACTAGCGGGAGTGATAATGAGCAGTTCTTC
cdr3_aa: CASSAGTSGSDNEQFF

j_call: TRBJ2-1
v_call: TRBV30
clone_size: -
d_call: TRBD2
cdr3_nt: TGTGCCTGGAGTCCGACTAGCGGGACTCGGTTCTTC
cdr3_aa: CAWSPTSGTRFF

j_call: TRBJ1-4
v_call: TRBV18
clone_size: -
d_call: -
cdr3_nt: TGTGCCAGCTCACCCGGGGCGGGAAATGAAAAACTGTTTTTT
cdr3_aa: CASSPGAGNEKLFF